Shown below are 30 T cell receptor beta chains from a single sample sequenced in a study of T cells in Graves' hyperthyroidism and ophthalmopathy. From RNA transcripts, TCR beta CDR3 regions were amplified. First-round RT-PCR of the TCR CDR3 relied on the HTBI primer set. One entry per CDR3 protein, called by TCRdb with MiXCR from the multiplex PCR reads. Among 300,000 or so distinct CDR3 sequences, approximately 15% were seen once, and the ten largest hold just over 55%. The sample taken for sequencing was blood. These receptors were collected from a woman aged 55-70 years with Graves' ophthalmopathy.

The chain joins TRBV11-2 to TRBJ1-2, with D uncertain. Germline V gene lookup returns CDR1 SGHAT and CDR2 FQNNGV. The CDR3 covers 12 residues. V was clipped by 5 bases and J by 7 bases, with 11 bases between them. Here the CDR3 reads CASSLEEAGYTF. In nucleotides, the CDR3 is TGTGCCAGCAGCCTCGAGGAAGCTGGCTACACCTTC.

This clonotype occurred many times. The genes are TRBV6-2 or TRBV6-3 and TRBJ1-5, with D tentatively TRBD1 (6 bases). Germline CDR1 MNHEY, CDR2 SVGEGT. This CDR3 spans 14 amino acids. The V and J ends lost 5 bases and 6 bases respectively, with 14 bases between them. The CDR3 DNA is TGTGCCAGCAGTCGGGACCAAGGGGGTCAGCCCCAGCATTTT. Translating gives CASSRDQGGQPQHF.

The chain employs TRBV19 and TRBJ2-5; D not certain. Germline lookup yields CDR1 LNHDA and CDR2 SQIVND (reference sequence). The germline V and J ends were trimmed by 2 bases and 2 bases, with 6 bases remaining between them. The CDR3 loop spans 13 amino acids. The DNA for the CDR3 is TGTGCCAGTAGTATAAACATACAAGAGACCCAGTACTTC. It codes for CASSINIQETQYF.

There are many counts of this clonotype. The chain combines TRBV6-1 with TRBJ2-7, with TRBD1 identical over 7 bases. Losses at the gene ends were 6 bases for V and 6 bases for J; bases not matched to a gene: 14. The CDR3 has 15 residues. Germline CDR1 reads MNHNS; CDR2 reads SASEGT. The CDR3 reads CASRPLQTGYAEQYF. The CDR3 DNA reads TGTGCCAGCAGACCACTTCAGACAGGGTATGCCGAGCAGTACTTC.

This clonotype was found many times. The rearrangement links TRBV7-9 to TRBJ1-1; the D gene is possibly TRBD1 (6 bases). Germline V gene lookup returns CDR1 SEHNR and CDR2 FQNEAQ (reference sequence). Trimming pared 4 bases from V and 3 bases from J, leaving 9 bases between. This CDR3 comprises 13 residues. CDR3 sequence (DNA): TGTGCCAGCAGCTCCGCAGGGGACACTGAAGCTTTCTTT. Amino acids: CASSSAGDTEAFF.

As concerns this clonotype: This may stem from a read error, because a much larger clone lies one nucleotide away. The chain couples TRBV28 to TRBJ2-2; D uncertain. This CDR3 contains 15 residues. Germline-derived CDR1 and CDR2 are MDHEN and SYDVKM. CDR3 sequence reads: CAGSLIARSTGELFF. The CDR3 DNA follows: TGTGCCGGCAGTTTAATCGCCAGGAGCACCGGGGAGCTGTTTTTT.

The sample holds a few counts of this clonotype. V and J are TRBV19 and TRBJ1-1, with D possibly TRBD1 on 6 matching bases. The V gene lost 7 bases and the J gene lost 8 bases, with 23 bases spanning the gap. The CDR3 is 15 residues long. Germline-derived CDR1 and CDR2 are LNHDA and SQIVND (reference sequence). CDR3 residues: CASTRTVTAHWEAFF. The CDR3 region has the DNA TGTGCCAGTACTAGGACAGTCACGGCCCACTGGGAAGCTTTCTTT.

The table lists this clonotype with a few counts. The chain carries TRBV4-2 and TRBJ2-2; D gene uncertain. The CDR3 extends over 12 amino acids. Between the trimmed V and J ends, which lost 4 bases and 6 bases, there was a span of 6 bases. The germline V gene encodes CDR1 LGHNA and CDR2 YNFKEQ. The CDR3 protein is CASSPLSGELFF. For the CDR3, the DNA is TGTGCCAGCAGCCCCCTGTCCGGGGAGCTGTTTTTT.

This clonotype has a count of ten or more. The CDR3 coding sequence is TGCAGCGTCGCCCCGGGACTAGCGGACTACAATGAGCAGTTCTTC. Translation gives CSVAPGLADYNEQFF. The rearrangement joins TRBV29-1 to TRBJ2-1; 11 nucleotides agree with TRBD2. Germline V CDR1 and CDR2: SQVTM, ANQGSEA. After removal of 6 bases from V and 3 bases from J, the junction contained 7 bases not matched to a gene. CDR3 size: 15 residues.

This clonotype turned up a few times. V and J are TRBV6-1 and TRBJ2-3; 9 bases align to TRBD2. V lost 6 bases, J lost 3 bases, and 13 bases stayed unmatched. Per the germline V gene, CDR1 is MNHNS and CDR2 is SASEGT. This CDR3 comprises 17 residues. The CDR3 loop is CASSHGGGALITDTQYF. The DNA of the CDR3 is TGTGCCAGCAGCCACGGCGGGGGGGCCTTAATAACAGATACGCAGTATTTT.

This clonotype was seen many times. The CDR3 reads CASSLSQGNKLFF. The CDR3 nucleotides read TGTGCCAGCAGCTTAAGCCAGGGGAATAAACTGTTTTTT. The gene calls are TRBV7-2 and TRBJ1-4, with D possibly being TRBD1 (6 bases). Trimming removed 2 bases at V and 11 bases at J, with 12 bases between. Germline V gives CDR1 SGHTA, CDR2 FQGNSA. The CDR3 is made up of 13 amino acids.

This clonotype occurred many times. The chain recombines TRBV28 with TRBJ2-3; D perhaps matches TRBD2 (5 bases). The CDR3 runs to 15 residues. V lost 2 bases and J 6 bases, leaving 15 bases between the germline ends. CDR1 is MDHEN, CDR2 SYDVKM, per germline. The CDR3 protein is CASSLAVNGMDTQYF. DNA of the CDR3: TGTGCCAGCAGTTTAGCTGTCAACGGGATGGATACGCAGTATTTT.

This clonotype has ten or more counts. This chain uses TRBV5-6 with TRBJ2-3; D is undetermined. V shed 4 bases and J shed 4 bases, with 16 bases lying between them. Germline values: CDR1 SGHDT, CDR2 YYEEEE. The CDR3 runs to 15 residues. The CDR3 DNA reads as TGTGCCAGCAGCCCACGTTGGAGTCTCGCAGATACGCAGTATTTT. It yields the protein CASSPRWSLADTQYF.

This clonotype was seen many times. V usage is TRBV3-1 and J usage is TRBJ2-7, with D unresolved. This CDR3 comprises 13 residues. Germline V lookup: CDR1 LGHDT, CDR2 YNNKEL (reference sequence). V lost 8 bases, J lost 3 bases, and 14 bases lay in between. CDR3 amino acids: CASSLGRYYEQYF. CDR3 sequence (DNA): TGTGCCAGCTCCCTAGGGCGTTACTACGAGCAGTACTTC.

The J gene is TRBJ2-5, the V gene TRBV6-2 or TRBV6-3; D gene uncertain. The germline V and J ends were trimmed by 6 bases and 2 bases, with 10 bases remaining between them. Germline V gene sequence: CDR1 MNHEY, CDR2 SVGEGT. This CDR3 region has 13 residues. CDR3: CASRSPGQETQYF. CDR3 sequence (DNA): TGTGCCAGCAGATCCCCTGGACAAGAGACCCAGTACTTC.

Ten or more counts support this clonotype. The V and J genes are TRBV10-3 and TRBJ1-1; a possible D gene is TRBD1 (6 bases). Trimming took off 11 bases at V and 4 bases at J, with 17 bases between the two ends. The germline V gene has CDR1 ENHRY and CDR2 SYGVKD. This CDR3 is 13 amino acids long. The CDR3 spells CASREGGGTEAFF. The CDR3 bases are TGTGCCTCCAGAGAGGGGGGGGGCACTGAAGCTTTCTTT.

The J gene is TRBJ1-3, the V gene TRBV20-1; 11 bases agree with TRBD1. The germline gives CDR1 DFQATT, CDR2 SNEGSKA (reference sequence). J was trimmed by 9 bases and V by 6 bases; bases with no gene match: 10. CDR3 length equals 14 residues. CDR3 protein: CSAISGTGGGTIYF. CDR3 sequence (DNA): TGCAGTGCCATATCCGGGACAGGGGGTGGCACCATATATTTT.

A remark on this clonotype: A much more abundant neighbour one base away suggests this may be a read error. The V call is TRBV6-1, the J call TRBJ2-2; 13 bases agree with TRBD2. From germline, CDR1 is MNHNS and CDR2 SASEGT. The CDR3 extends over 15 amino acids. The CDR3 is CASSKGLAGTGELVF. CDR3 nucleotides: TGTGCCAGCTCTAAGGGACTAGCGGGAACCGGGGAGCTGGTTTTT.

The sample holds a few counts of this clonotype. This may stem from a read error, because a much larger clone lies one nucleotide away. This chain links TRBV7-8 with TRBJ1-2; 7 nucleotides match TRBD1. The J segment lost 4 bases and the V segment lost 6 bases, leaving 8 bases of the junction unmatched. This CDR3 comprises 14 residues. In germline, CDR1 is SGHVS, CDR2 FQNEAQ. The CDR3 loop is CASRTGAASYGYTF. The CDR3 DNA follows: TGTGCCAGCAGAACAGGGGCGGCTAGCTATGGCTACACCTTC. Together with reference TRBV7-8 and TRBJ1-2, the CDR3 gives the full variable domain: GAGVSQSPRYKVAKRGQDVALRCDPISGHVSLFWYQQALGQGPEFLTYFQNEAQLDKSGLPSDRFFAERPEGSVSTLKIQRTQQEDSAVYLCASRTGAASYGYTFGSGTRLTVV.

This clonotype was recorded many times. The J gene is TRBJ2-5, the V gene TRBV28; 11 bases are a match to TRBD2. The CDR3 covers 15 residues. V was clipped by 3 bases and J by 5 bases; unmatched bases: 5. Per the germline V gene, CDR1 is MDHEN and CDR2 is SYDVKM. CDR3: CASSLSLAGGETQYF. The DNA for the CDR3 is TGTGCCAGCAGTTTGTCTCTAGCGGGAGGTGAGACCCAGTACTTC.

This clonotype was seen more than once but under ten times. This may arise from a read error, as a much more abundant clone is one base away. This rearrangement joins TRBV6-1 to TRBJ2-5, with TRBD1 matching over 8 bases. Germline V gene data show CDR1 as MNHNS and CDR2 as SASEGT. CDR3 size: 14 residues. This CDR3 reads CVSRVDRDQETQYF. CDR3 nucleotides: TGTGTCAGCAGAGTGGACAGGGATCAAGAGACCCAGTACTTC.

This clonotype showed up many times. The chain employs TRBV5-1 and TRBJ1-1; a weak D match, TRBD1 (5 bases). Germline assignment: CDR1 SGHRS and CDR2 YFSETQ. V was shortened by 0 bases and J by 5 bases, with 11 bases between the two germline ends. There are 14 residues in the CDR3. CDR3 in amino acids: CASSLAGARTEAFF. The CDR3 DNA follows: TGCGCCAGCAGCTTGGCCGGGGCGCGGACTGAAGCTTTCTTT.

This clonotype was observed many times. This chain links TRBV6-1 with TRBJ2-1; D unresolved. This CDR3 region has 14 residues. Per the germline V gene, CDR1 is MNHNS and CDR2 is SASEGT. Trimming took off 8 bases at V and 0 bases at J, with 11 bases between the two ends. The CDR3 loop is CASQRQSSYNEQFF. The CDR3 coding sequence is TGTGCCAGCCAAAGACAATCCTCCTACAATGAGCAGTTCTTC.

This chain uses TRBV4-1 with TRBJ2-6, with D possibly being TRBD1 (6 bases). This CDR3 spans 14 amino acids. V lost 3 bases to trimming and J lost 3 bases, with 6 bases between them. Per the germline V gene, CDR1 is MGHRA and CDR2 is YSYEKL. The CDR3 is CASSHRGGANVLTF. The CDR3 bases are TGCGCCAGCAGCCACAGGGGTGGGGCCAACGTCCTGACTTTC.

In its sample, this clonotype was seen a few times. The rearrangement joins TRBV6-5 to TRBJ1-1; D gene ambiguous. Trimming shortened V by 2 bases and J by 6 bases, and 13 bases separated the two germline ends. The CDR3 consists of 14 residues. Germline V CDR1 and CDR2: MNHEY, SVGAGI. CDR3 in amino acids: CASSYGTAVAEAFF. CDR3 in DNA: TGTGCCAGCAGTTACGGCACTGCTGTCGCTGAAGCTTTCTTT.

The sample holds many counts of this clonotype. The chain couples TRBV28 to TRBJ2-5; tentatively, D is TRBD1 (8 bases). Trimming took 1 base from V and 4 from J, leaving 10 bases between them. Germline V CDR1 and CDR2: MDHEN, SYDVKM. This CDR3 comprises 14 residues. The CDR3 coding sequence is TGTGCCAGCAGTTTATACAGGGGGGGAGAGACCCAGTACTTC. It yields the protein CASSLYRGGETQYF.

This clonotype was seen more than once but under ten times. The chain is built from TRBV7-9 and TRBJ2-1; weak D call: TRBD1 (5 bases). Germline CDR1 and CDR2: SEHNR and FQNEAQ (reference sequence). Trimming stripped 6 bases from V and 7 bases from J, with 19 bases between. The CDR3 totals 15 residues. CDR3 sequence reads: CASSSTRQLINEQFF. For the CDR3, the DNA is TGTGCCAGCAGTTCGACCCGACAGCTTATAAATGAGCAGTTCTTC.

The chain recombines TRBV30 with TRBJ2-7; no clear D. Trimming cost V 0 bases and J 5 bases, with 8 bases left between them. Germline CDR1 and CDR2: GTSNPN and SVGIG (reference sequence). The CDR3 runs to 12 residues. Here the CDR3 DNA reads TGTGCCTGGAGTGTACTTGTGGACGAGCAGTACTTC. Translated: CAWSVLVDEQYF.

This clonotype was detected ten times or more. The chain has TRBV3-1 and TRBJ2-7; D is possibly TRBD1 (5 bases). This CDR3 region has 14 residues. V was trimmed by 1 base and J by 7 bases, leaving 14 bases between them. The germline gives CDR1 LGHDT, CDR2 YNNKEL (reference sequence). The CDR3 sequence: CASSQGVRGGEQYF. DNA of the CDR3: TGTGCCAGCAGCCAAGGAGTTAGGGGTGGTGAGCAGTACTTC.

The chain links TRBV11-2 to TRBJ2-2; TRBD1 is a possible D gene (5 bases). The CDR3 runs 14 residues. Trimming removed 2 bases at V and 6 bases at J, with 10 bases between. From germline, CDR1 is SGHAT and CDR2 FQNNGV. Written as DNA, the CDR3 is TGTGCCAGCAGCTTACAGGGATTTGCCGGGGAGCTGTTTTTT. Translation gives CASSLQGFAGELFF.